This T cell receptor beta chain was obtained from a study of blood T cell repertoires in COVID-19 (dated by TCRdb to 2018 to 2021). Background on the whole study: Collaborator samples came from the United States, Italy and Spain and covered acute and convalescent phases of COVID-19. The samples were drawn from two sources: the first 160 participants of the ongoing ImmuneRACE study, and fewer than 1,500 subjects contributed by 6 global collaborators. The repertoires were released in a freely available public database meant as a resource for research on the immune response to SARS-CoV-2. Where available, HLA class I and class II types were obtained from metadata supplied by the sample provider rather than from assay-based typing. The sample metadata nearly always contained a de-identified subject ID, COVID-19 status, age in years and sex. Subjects who had been exposed to COVID-19, were actively infected with it, or had recovered from it provided the deeply sampled blood TCRbeta repertoires that made up the dataset. The material from the prospective study consisted of cDNA or gDNA derived from T cells, B-cell-depleted T cells, or PBMCs.

Collaborating institutions collected whole blood in K2EDTA tubes following their own protocols. Collaborator samples were shipped for TCRbeta analysis as frozen whole blood, isolated PBMCs, or DNA extracted from either sample type. What the work shows at the level of the full study, not this receptor alone: Clinical and demographic metadata were provided uncurated, with the amount varying by source and participant.

The germline V gene encodes CDR1 LNHDA and CDR2 SQIVND (reference sequence). Its CDR3 holds 12 amino acids, cysteine through phenylalanine. Only CDR3 DNA remains: 36 bases, in frame from the first base. The junction shows trimming of 1 base on V and 12 bases on J, plus 12 bases between the germline ends. TCRbeta CDR3 regions were amplified from genomic DNA by means of the immunoSEQ Assay, a bias-controlled multiplex PCR. Under the source paper's analysis protocol: The number of nucleated cells in each sample was estimated from the amplification of reference gene primers within the assay. Sequence reads were collapsed and filtered to measure the absolute abundance of every unique TCRbeta CDR3 rearrangement. For each sample, productive Simpson clonality was calculated by taking the square root of Simpson's diversity index across productive rearrangements. TCRdb's version of the immuneACCESS table is confined to in-frame rearrangements and falls short of the full clone set. An unresolved V gene accounts for under half of the shortfall where checked; the remainder is of unknown origin. V and J calls and clone size are those listed in that table; D and trimming were worked out from the DNA. For this sample the table gives 100,000 to 110,000 clones, of which around four fifths were detected only once. The top ten constitute around 15% of the sample.

A remark on this clone: Its antigen remains unidentified. It has no much larger one-base neighbor in the sample; base qualities were not kept.

Sequencing was carried out using peripheral blood. The chain links TRBV19 with TRBJ1-2; TRBD1 is possibly the D segment (5 matching bases). This TCR came from a middle-aged man with active or convalescent COVID-19. The encoded CDR3 is CASSIAGTPDTF. DNA sequence: TGTGCCAGTAGTATAGCCGGGACTCCAGACACCTTC. When the CDR3 is completed using the reference TRBV19 and TRBJ1-2 genes on either side, the full variable domain is DGGITQSPKYLFRKEGQNVTLSCEQNLNHDAMYWYRQDPGQGLRLIYYSQIVNDFQKGDIAEGYSVSREKKESFPLTVTSAQKNPTAFYLCASSIAGTPDTFGSGTRLTVV.